The rows below give T cell receptor beta chains drawn from one sample of a study of cytomegalovirus exposure and HLA in healthy donors. The repertoire was sequenced with immunoSEQ multiplex PCR; TCRdb's copy has only in-frame clones and lacks some. Of about 200,000 clones in the sample, 80% to 90% were seen once. Sequenced: PBMCs. The receptors stem from a woman under 40 in good health and CMV-seronegative. Each CDR3 is given with its conserved first and last residue. A D gene is named only where the DNA matches it firmly. Some rows mark clone size as missing; the rest say once, few, many or name a class of expanded clone.

j_call,v_call,clone_size,d_call,cdr3_nt,cdr3_aa
TRBJ2-1,TRBV6-1,once,TRBD2,TGTGCCAGCAGTGAAAGTTTCTCGCGGGGGGGCTATGAGCAGTTCTTC,CASSESFSRGGYEQFF
TRBJ2-5,TRBV7-2,NA,NA,TGTGCCAGCAGCTTGCGTTTACTCTCCCAAGAGACCCAGTACTTC,CASSLRLLSQETQYF
TRBJ2-7,TRBV25-1,NA,NA,TGTGCCAGTAGTCCCGGGCTAGCCTCCTACGAGCAGTACTTC,CASSPGLASYEQYF
TRBJ2-7,TRBV6-1,NA,TRBD2,TGCACAATCTCACCTAGCGGTTCCTACGAGCAGTACTTC,CTISPSGSYEQYF
TRBJ1-5,TRBV25-1,NA,NA,TGTGCCAGCAGTGAAACAGGGTTAAATCAGCCCCAGCATTTT,CASSETGLNQPQHF
TRBJ2-3,TRBV27,NA,TRBD2,TGTGCCAGCAGACTTATGGGAGCGGGGGCGGGAGATACGCAGTATTTT,CASRLMGAGAGDTQYF
TRBJ1-5,TRBV7-8,once,NA,TGTGCCAGCAGCTTACGGGATCAGCCCCAGCATTTT,CASSLRDQPQHF
TRBJ2-2,TRBV6-1,NA,NA,TGTGCCAGCAGTGCGGTTGAGGGGAACACCGGGGAGCTGTTTTTT,CASSAVEGNTGELFF
TRBJ2-5,TRBV5-1,NA,NA,TGCGCCAGCAGCTTGGGAGGGGGTGCCTGGGAGACCCAGTACTTC,CASSLGGGAWETQYF
TRBJ2-7,TRBV2,NA,TRBD2,TGTGCCAGCAGTGAATCCGGGGGGAGCGTCTACGAGCAGTACTTC,CASSESGGSVYEQYF
TRBJ2-7,TRBV6-6,once,NA,TGTGCCAGCAGTTCCCCTGATACCGGGGGATACGAGCAGTACTTC,CASSSPDTGGYEQYF
TRBJ2-1,TRBV27,NA,NA,TGTGCCAGCAGTTTATCGGCGGGGACCTCCTACAATGAGCAGTTCTTC,CASSLSAGTSYNEQFF
TRBJ2-1,TRBV27,NA,TRBD2,TGTGCCAGCAGCCGCCGACTAGCGGGAGGGCTTGCGGTGATTTTCAATGAGCAGTTCTTC,CASSRRLAGGLAVIFNEQFF
TRBJ1-2,TRBV2,NA,TRBD1,TGTGCCAGCGGGAACAGGGGGCGAGGTCATGGCTACACCTTC,CASGNRGRGHGYTF
TRBJ2-1,TRBV15,NA,NA,TGTGCCACCAGCAGAGAGGTGACATACAATGAGCAGTTCTTC,CATSREVTYNEQFF
TRBJ2-2,TRBV5-8,NA,NA,TGTGCCAGCAGCTTGGAAGGAGACCTCGGGGAGCTGTTTTTT,CASSLEGDLGELFF
TRBJ2-1,TRBV19,NA,TRBD2,TGTGCCAGTAGTCGTAGCGGGGGTAGAAATGAGCAGTTCTTC,CASSRSGGRNEQFF
TRBJ2-3,TRBV29-1,NA,NA,TGCAGCGTTGACGAGGGGGGCACAGATACGCAGTATTTT,CSVDEGGTDTQYF
TRBJ2-7,TRBV6-1,NA,TRBD1,TGTGCCAGCAGTAAAGGGACAGGGTGGACCCGGTTCTACGGGCAGTACTTC,CASSKGTGWTRFYGQYF
TRBJ2-7,TRBV6-1,NA,NA,TGTGCCAGCAGAGACAGGATACTCTCCTACGAGCAGTACTTC,CASRDRILSYEQYF
TRBJ2-5,TRBV20-1,NA,NA,TGCAGTGGCGAGCGTCAAGAGACCCAGTACTTC,CSGERQETQYF
TRBJ2-1,TRBV27,NA,NA,TGTGCCAGCAGTTTAGTAGGGGGGGCCTACAATGAGCAGTTCTTC,CASSLVGGAYNEQFF
TRBJ2-5,TRBV4-1,NA,TRBD1,TGCGCCAGCAGCCAAGGGACAGGGGCGGGGGAGACCCAGTACTTC,CASSQGTGAGETQYF
TRBJ2-3,TRBV6-5,NA,NA,TGTGCCAGCAGTTACTCGATTGGGGAGCTCACAGATACGCAGTATTTT,CASSYSIGELTDTQYF
TRBJ2-2,TRBV7-9,NA,TRBD1,TGTGCCAGCAGCTTCATACCGGGACAGGGGGCCGGGGAGCTGTTTTTT,CASSFIPGQGAGELFF
TRBJ1-5,TRBV7-9,NA,NA,TGTGCCAGCAGTCCTGCGTTCGGTCAGCCCCAGCATTTT,CASSPAFGQPQHF
TRBJ2-3,TRBV2,few,TRBD2,TGTGCCAGCAGTGAAGGGGGACTAGCGGGGGCCCGCACAGATACGCAGTATTTT,CASSEGGLAGARTDTQYF
TRBJ2-7,TRBV27,once,NA,TGTGCCAGCAGCAACAGGGACGAGCAGTACTTC,CASSNRDEQYF
TRBJ2-7,TRBV28,NA,TRBD1,TGTGCCAGCAGTCTAGACAGGGAAACGTACCCTATAGACTACGAGCAGTACTTC,CASSLDRETYPIDYEQYF
TRBJ2-7,TRBV25-1,NA,TRBD2,TGTGCCAGCAGTGACGGGGGGTGGATGGCTGCGTCCCCCTACGAGCAGTACTTC,CASSDGGWMAASPYEQYF
TRBJ2-7,TRBV6-5,NA,TRBD1,TGTGCCAGCAGAACGGGACAGGGATCCTACGAGCAGTACTTC,CASRTGQGSYEQYF
TRBJ2-1,TRBV7-9,few,NA,TGTGCCAGCAGCCCCCCGGGGGAAGATGAGCAGTTCTTC,CASSPPGEDEQFF
TRBJ2-3,TRBV6-1,NA,NA,TGTGCCAGCACCCCAGGGATTATTCTTGCAGATACGCAGTATTTT,CASTPGIILADTQYF
TRBJ2-5,TRBV28,NA,TRBD1,TGTGCCAGCAGCGAAATGGCGCAGGGGGTTGAGGAGACCCAGTACTTC,CASSEMAQGVEETQYF
TRBJ2-7,TRBV2,NA,NA,TGTGCCAGCAGTGAAGCGCAGGGCCCCGAGCAGTACTTC,CASSEAQGPEQYF
TRBJ2-1,TRBV9,NA,NA,TGTGCCAGCAGCGTAGAGCAGGCAATTGTGGGTGAGCAGTTCTTC,CASSVEQAIVGEQFF
TRBJ2-7,TRBV5-6,NA,TRBD1,TGTGCCAGCAGCTCCGAGGGGGCGACAGGCTCCTACGAGCAGTACTTC,CASSSEGATGSYEQYF
TRBJ2-7,TRBV6-6,NA,TRBD2,TGTGCCAGCAGACCCTCAGCGGGAGGGAACTACGAGCAGTACTTC,CASRPSAGGNYEQYF
TRBJ1-1,TRBV19,NA,NA,TGTGCCAGTATTAAAGGGGGGGACCCCCCCACTGAAGCTTTCTTT,CASIKGGDPPTEAFF
TRBJ2-5,TRBV5-1,NA,NA,TGCGCCAGCAGCTTGGGGGGAGAAGAGACCCAGTACTTC,CASSLGGEETQYF
TRBJ2-1,TRBV11-3,once,TRBD2,TGTGCCAGCAGCTTAAGCGGGACCCCGGGGAATGAGCAGTTCTTC,CASSLSGTPGNEQFF
TRBJ2-5,TRBV7-9,NA,TRBD1,TGTGCCAGCAGCTTCGGGACAGGCCTTGGAGAGACCCAGTACTTC,CASSFGTGLGETQYF
TRBJ2-5,TRBV2,NA,NA,TGTGCCAGCAGTGAATGGGCGAGCAGGGAAGAGACCCAGTACTTC,CASSEWASREETQYF
TRBJ2-7,TRBV6-1,few,TRBD2,TGTGCCAGCAGTGGGGCTAGCGGCTACGAGCAGTACTTC,CASSGASGYEQYF
TRBJ2-1,TRBV6-6,NA,NA,TGTGCCGGCGGGACCCTAAGTAATGAGCAGTTCTTC,CAGGTLSNEQFF
TRBJ2-1,TRBV11-1,NA,NA,TGTGCCAGCAGCCTCATGGCGGGAACAAATGAGCAGTTCTTC,CASSLMAGTNEQFF
TRBJ1-1,TRBV5-6,NA,TRBD1,TGTGCCAGCAGCTCGGGACAGTTGAACACTGAAGCTTTCTTT,CASSSGQLNTEAFF
TRBJ1-1,TRBV21-1,once,NA,TGTGCCAGCAGTCCCAACAGGGGGACTGAAGCTTTCTTT,CASSPNRGTEAFF
TRBJ1-2,TRBV6-5,NA,TRBD1,TGTGCCAGCCGTACGGGACAGGGATTGGGCTACACCTTC,CASRTGQGLGYTF
TRBJ1-2,TRBV6-5,NA,NA,TGTGCCAGCAGTTCGACAGCTGGCTACACCTTC,CASSSTAGYTF
TRBJ2-1,TRBV10-1,NA,TRBD2,TGCGCCAGCAGTGAGGGCGGGAGGGGGTGGAATGAGCAGTTCTTC,CASSEGGRGWNEQFF